The next 32 T cell receptor beta chains were all read from a single sample in a study of T cells in Graves' hyperthyroidism and ophthalmopathy. RNA transcripts were the template for amplifying TCR beta CDR3 regions. The HTBI set primed first-round TCR CDR3 RT-PCR. TCRdb processed the multiplex PCR reads anew with MiXCR; each CDR3 protein has one entry. This sample has 300,000 to 450,000 distinct CDR3 sequences, with approximately 17% found just once. The sample consisted of blood. These receptors were obtained from a man younger than 30 with Graves' ophthalmopathy.

This clonotype was picked up a small number of times. This rearrangement joins TRBV9 to TRBJ1-2, with a weak D call TRBD1 (6 bases). This CDR3 contains 15 residues. Germline V gene data show CDR1 as SGDLS and CDR2 as YYNGEE. V shed 0 bases and J shed 5 bases, with 14 bases lying between them. In nucleotides, the CDR3 is TGTGCCAGCAGCGTAGGTATCGACGGGACATATGGCTACACCTTC. Residues: CASSVGIDGTYGYTF.

This clonotype appeared many times. The chain joins TRBV5-1 to TRBJ1-1; D not resolved. There are 14 residues in the CDR3. CDR1 SGHRS and CDR2 YFSETQ come from the germline V gene. Trimming removed 1 base from V and 1 base from J, with 8 bases in between. CDR3 in amino acids: CASSLSGENTEAFF. For the CDR3, the DNA is TGCGCCAGCAGCTTGAGTGGGGAGAACACTGAAGCTTTCTTT.

The rearrangement links TRBV12-3 or TRBV12-4 to TRBJ1-1; the D is unclear. The ends were cut back, 5 bases at V and 5 bases at J, with 9 bases in the middle. There are 12 residues in the CDR3. The CDR3 loop is CASSRIGTEAFF. The DNA for the CDR3 is TGTGCCAGCAGTCGTATTGGGACTGAAGCTTTCTTT.

The gene calls are TRBV27 and TRBJ1-2; the D is unclear. Germline V gene lookup returns CDR1 MNHEY and CDR2 SMNVEV (reference sequence). The CDR3 length is 12 residues. The germline V and J ends were trimmed by 1 base and 8 bases, with 8 bases remaining between them. The CDR3 is CASSLFDGGYTF. The CDR3 DNA sequence: TGTGCCAGCAGTTTATTTGATGGGGGCTACACCTTC.

The chain uses TRBV24-1 and TRBJ1-6, with D unresolved. V lost 3 bases, J lost 6 bases, and 17 bases lay in between. This CDR3 comprises 17 residues. CDR1 KGHDR and CDR2 SFDVKD come from the germline V gene. CDR3 region: CATSDSRYLVTNSPLHF. As DNA, the CDR3 is TGTGCCACCAGTGATAGCCGTTATTTAGTAACTAATTCACCCCTCCACTTT.

This clonotype was detected ten times or more. The chain joins TRBV11-2 to TRBJ2-7; 11 bases map to TRBD1. CDR1 and CDR2 from the germline V gene are SGHAT and FQNNGV. The CDR3 is 13 residues long. Unmatched junction bases numbered 4, after V lost 7 bases and J lost 5 bases. CDR3: CASTRDRGDEQYF. The CDR3 DNA reads TGTGCCAGCACCAGGGACAGGGGGGACGAGCAGTACTTC.

Many counts were recorded for this clonotype. The chain has TRBV18 and TRBJ1-1; no reliable D call. The CDR3 length is 14 residues. V was cut by 0 bases and J by 4 bases, with 9 bases left in between. Per the germline V gene, CDR1 is KGHSH and CDR2 is LQKENI. Written as DNA, the CDR3 is TGTGCCAGCTCACCACCCCCGGCCGGCACTGAAGCTTTCTTT. Translating it yields CASSPPPAGTEAFF.

This clonotype was recorded many times. The rearrangement uses TRBV2 and TRBJ2-7; TRBD1 agrees at 7 bases. Germline CDR1 reads SNHLY; CDR2 reads FYNNEI. This CDR3 has 13 residues. The junction had 7 bases not matched to a gene; V was cut back by 8 bases and J by 3 bases. As DNA, the CDR3 is TGTGCCAGCCGGAGACAGGGTCTCTACGAGCAGTACTTC. Translation: CASRRQGLYEQYF.

The rearrangement links TRBV10-3 to TRBJ2-5; D gene uncertain. The CDR3 covers 13 residues. The germline gives CDR1 ENHRY, CDR2 SYGVKD. Trimming pared 3 bases from V and 4 bases from J, leaving 9 bases between. The CDR3 bases are TGTGCCATCAGTGAACGGTATCCAGAGACCCAGTACTTC. Translating it yields CAISERYPETQYF.

In this sample, this clonotype turned up many times. The chain carries TRBV5-1 and TRBJ2-7; maybe TRBD1 (6 bases). Trimming pared 1 base from V and 2 bases from J, leaving 10 bases between. Germline values: CDR1 SGHRS, CDR2 YFSETQ. The CDR3 length is 14 residues. The CDR3 reads CASSLSTGPYEQYF. DNA for the CDR3: TGCGCCAGCAGCTTGTCTACAGGGCCCTACGAGCAGTACTTC. The variable domain in full, completed from reference TRBV5-1 and TRBJ2-7, reads KAGVTQTPRYLIKTRGQQVTLSCSPISGHRSVSWYQQTPGQGLQFLFEYFSETQRNKGNFPGRFSGRQFSNSRSEMNVSTLELGDSALYLCASSLSTGPYEQYFGPGTRLTVT.

The chain carries TRBV12-3 or TRBV12-4 and TRBJ2-7; 9 bases are a match to TRBD1. J was trimmed by 4 bases and V by 6 bases; bases with no gene match: 4. The CDR3 runs 13 residues. Here the CDR3 DNA reads TGTGCCAGCAGCCGTGGACAGGGGTACGAGCAGTACTTC. Residues: CASSRGQGYEQYF.

In this sample, this clonotype turned up a few times. The chain employs TRBV4-1 and TRBJ2-5, with 7 bases aligning to TRBD1. This CDR3 comprises 14 residues. The J segment lost 3 bases and the V segment lost 4 bases, leaving 5 bases of the junction unmatched. The germline gives CDR1 MGHRA, CDR2 YSYEKL. This CDR3 is CASSPGQAKETQYF. CDR3 DNA: TGCGCCAGCAGCCCCGGACAGGCGAAAGAGACCCAGTACTTC.

This clonotype has ten or more counts. The CDR3 spells CASTPEPRDATEAFF. CDR3 sequence (DNA): TGTGCCAGCACCCCCGAACCCCGGGACGCCACTGAAGCTTTCTTT. V and J are TRBV28 and TRBJ1-1; D might be TRBD1 (5 bases). V lost 7 bases and J 4 bases, leaving 19 bases between the germline ends. Germline V gene data show CDR1 as MDHEN and CDR2 as SYDVKM. The CDR3 covers 15 residues.

This clonotype was seen repeatedly, ten times or more. This chain uses TRBV5-1 with TRBJ2-1; possibly TRBD2 for D (5 bases). The CDR3 covers 15 residues. Germline V gives CDR1 SGHRS, CDR2 YFSETQ. The V and J ends lost 3 bases and 5 bases respectively, with 15 bases between them. As DNA, the CDR3 is TGCGCCAGCAGCTCCCTAGCTAACTCTCACAATGAGCAGTTCTTC. This translates into CASSSLANSHNEQFF.

This clonotype was recorded at least ten times. V and J are TRBV20-1 and TRBJ2-7; 9 bases are a match to TRBD1. J lost 11 bases, V lost 5 bases, and 10 bases had no gene match. Germline CDR1 and CDR2: DFQATT and SNEGSKA (reference sequence). The CDR3 covers 12 residues. The chain's CDR3 is CSARPGQGTEYF. CDR3 nucleotide sequence: TGCAGTGCTCGCCCCGGACAGGGGACGGAGTACTTC.

Many counts were recorded for this clonotype. The J gene is TRBJ1-2, the V gene TRBV6-6; D might be TRBD1 (5 bases). Germline V lookup: CDR1 MNHNY, CDR2 SVGAGI (reference sequence). The CDR3 length is 19 residues. Trimming removed 0 bases from V and 6 bases from J, with 26 bases in between. CDR3 in amino acids: CASSYSGGTHSPPLNGYTF. The CDR3 bases are TGTGCCAGCAGTTACTCGGGCGGGACGCACAGCCCGCCCCTAAATGGCTACACCTTC.

This clonotype has a handful of counts. The chain links TRBV25-1 to TRBJ1-1, with a possible D match to TRBD1 (5 bases). This CDR3 is 13 amino acids long. Germline V CDR1 and CDR2: MGHDK, SYGVNS. Trimming pared 6 bases from V and 4 bases from J, leaving 12 bases between. The CDR3 bases are TGTGCCAGCAGAATGGGGGTGGGCACTGAAGCTTTCTTT. The encoded protein is CASRMGVGTEAFF. The whole variable domain, remainder taken from reference TRBV25-1 and TRBJ1-1, is EADIYQTPRYLVIGTGKKITLECSQTMGHDKMYWYQQDPGMELHLIHYSYGVNSTEKGDLSSESTVSRIRTEHFPLTLESARPSHTSQYLCASRMGVGTEAFFGQGTRLTVV.

The genes are TRBV10-3 and TRBJ1-6; 12 positions agree with TRBD1. The ends lost 6 bases at V and 8 bases at J; junction bases unmatched: 11. The CDR3 contains 17 residues. Germline-derived CDR1 and CDR2 are ENHRY and SYGVKD. CDR3 DNA sequence: TGTGCCATCAGCAACCGGGACAGGGGGCGCGAGGATTCACCCCTCCACTTT. Residues: CAISNRDRGREDSPLHF.

This clonotype was counted ten times or more. The DNA for the CDR3 is TGTGCCAGCTCACCAACGGACGGCGCGACCCAGTACTTC. It encodes CASSPTDGATQYF. J is TRBJ2-5 and V is TRBV18; no clear D. Trimming pared 2 bases from V and 7 bases from J, leaving 11 bases between. Germline CDR1 and CDR2: KGHSH and LQKENI. The CDR3 covers 13 residues.

A few counts support this clonotype. This chain joins TRBV20-1 and TRBJ2-7; TRBD1 agrees at 7 bases. The CDR3 has 12 residues. Germline V gene data show CDR1 as DFQATT and CDR2 as SNEGSKA (reference sequence). J gave up 3 bases and V 3 bases, and 2 bases lay outside the gene matches. CDR3 region: CSASNRGYEQYF. The CDR3 DNA reads TGCAGTGCTAGTAACAGGGGCTACGAGCAGTACTTC.

V is TRBV18 and J is TRBJ1-2, with TRBD1 identical over 10 bases. Germline CDR1 KGHSH, CDR2 LQKENI. CDR3 length: 16 amino acids. V shed 6 bases and J 2 bases; nucleotides not matched to a gene: 9. CDR3 nucleotides: TGTGCCAGCTCGCCGGCCGGGACAGGGGTGAACTATGGCTACACCTTC. Translated: CASSPAGTGVNYGYTF.

This clonotype was observed many times. The V and J genes are TRBV12-3 or TRBV12-4 and TRBJ1-3; 10 positions match TRBD1. The V segment lost 8 bases and the J segment 0 bases; nucleotides outside the gene matches: 13. CDR3 length equals 18 residues. Here the CDR3 DNA reads TGTGCCAGCGGCTCCGGGACAGGGGCCCTACACTCTGGAAACACCATATATTTT. The encoded protein is CASGSGTGALHSGNTIYF.

This clonotype has just a few counts. This chain uses TRBV29-1 with TRBJ2-7; possible D gene TRBD1, 5 bases. Germline CDR1 SQVTM, CDR2 ANQGSEA. V gave up 6 bases and J gave up 0 bases, with 12 bases separating them. This CDR3 has 13 residues. CDR3: CSVRTLDSYEQYF. CDR3 coding DNA: TGCAGCGTCCGGACACTTGACTCCTACGAGCAGTACTTC.

This clonotype was recorded at least ten times. This CDR3 is CASSLGSGRAGFF. CDR3 coding DNA: TGTGCCAGCAGCTTGGGTAGCGGTAGGGCGGGCTTCTTT. This rearrangement joins TRBV7-2 to TRBJ1-1; no definite D call. Germline V lookup: CDR1 SGHTA, CDR2 FQGNSA. The V and J ends lost 3 bases and 14 bases respectively, with 19 bases between them. This CDR3 has 13 amino acids.

The chain is built from TRBV11-2 and TRBJ2-7; TRBD1 matches at 9 bases. This CDR3 spans 16 amino acids. V dropped 1 base and J dropped 1; count of bases not matched to a gene: 5. Looked up from germline, CDR1 is SGHAT and CDR2 is FQNNGV. The CDR3 bases are TGTGCCAGCAGCTTAGTCACCGGGACAGGGTCCTACGAGCAGTACTTC. Amino acid sequence: CASSLVTGTGSYEQYF.

This clonotype has ten or more counts. CDR3 nucleotides: TGTGCCAGCAGGGGACAGTTGGGGTCAAATACCTACGAGCAGTACTTC. Its protein is CASRGQLGSNTYEQYF. The rearrangement links TRBV12-3 or TRBV12-4 to TRBJ2-7; 7 bases agree with TRBD1. The CDR3 runs 16 residues. Losses at the gene ends were 6 bases for V and 2 bases for J; bases not matched to a gene: 13.

This clonotype was counted a few times. The genes are TRBV6-2 or TRBV6-3 and TRBJ1-1; TRBD1 is a possible D gene (6 bases). The CDR3 runs 15 residues. Germline V gene sequence: CDR1 MNHEY, CDR2 SVGEGT. With 5 bases removed from V and 0 bases from J, the gap between germline ends came to 13 bases. CDR3 sequence (DNA): TGTGCCAGCAGTCCACAGGACAGCATGAACACTGAAGCTTTCTTT. Its protein product is CASSPQDSMNTEAFF.

This clonotype was observed a few times. The junction differs from germline at one of its ends, possibly a read error. The chain links TRBV27 to TRBJ1-2; D gene ambiguous. Germline V gene sequence: CDR1 MNHEY, CDR2 SMNVEV (reference sequence). The CDR3 length is 12 residues. CDR3 bases: TGTGCCGGCAGTTTGCCAGGCAGGGGCTACACCTTC. The encoded protein is CAGSLPGRGYTF.

The genes are TRBV20-1 and TRBJ2-7, with D perhaps assigned TRBD1 or TRBD2 (5 bases each). CDR1 DFQATT and CDR2 SNEGSKA come from the germline V gene (reference sequence). Trimming removed 7 bases from V and 2 bases from J, with 9 bases in between. The CDR3 sequence is 11 residues long. CDR3: CSGGEPYEQYF. The CDR3 coding sequence is TGCAGTGGAGGGGAGCCCTACGAGCAGTACTTC.

The rearrangement uses TRBV9 and TRBJ1-3, with D maybe TRBD1 (6 bases). CDR1 is SGDLS, CDR2 YYNGEE, per germline. CDR3 length: 17 amino acids. Trimming took off 0 bases at V and 4 bases at J, with 17 bases between the two ends. The CDR3 region is CASSVDRVLGSGNTIYF. CDR3 nucleotides: TGTGCCAGCAGCGTAGACAGGGTCCTCGGATCGGGAAACACCATATATTTT.

This clonotype appeared many times. This chain joins TRBV7-9 and TRBJ2-1; possible D gene TRBD2, 5 bases. Germline V gene sequence: CDR1 SEHNR, CDR2 FQNEAQ (reference sequence). Trimming took 5 bases from V and 4 from J, leaving 15 bases between them. The CDR3 extends over 15 amino acids. The CDR3 DNA is TGTGCCAGCAGCCTACCGGCGGGTCGTTACAATGAGCAGTTCTTC. It encodes CASSLPAGRYNEQFF.

The chain couples TRBV29-1 to TRBJ2-5; D unclear. Germline values: CDR1 SQVTM, CDR2 ANQGSEA. The ends were cut back, 2 bases at V and 5 bases at J, with 9 bases in the middle. The CDR3 contains 12 residues. The chain's CDR3 is CSVESGSETQYF. The CDR3 coding sequence is TGCAGCGTTGAAAGTGGCTCCGAGACCCAGTACTTC. The entire variable domain, with the rest obtained from reference TRBV29-1 and TRBJ2-5, is as follows: SAVISQKPSRDICQRGTSLTIQCQVDSQVTMMFWYRQQPGQSLTLIATANQGSEATYESGFVIDKFPISRPNLTFSTLTVSNMSPEDSSIYLCSVESGSETQYFGPGTRLLVL.